The 16 T cell receptor beta chains in this list originate from one sample, sequenced in a study of blood T cell repertoires in COVID-19. The data were produced by immunoSEQ multiplex PCR, yet TCRdb's version contains in-frame clones alone and is incomplete. The sample has over 95,000 clones, around 89% seen once. The sample consisted of peripheral blood. These receptors all stem from a human donor with acute or convalescent COVID-19. The donor label of this sample is uncertain.

This clone came up once. This chain uses TRBV5-5 with TRBJ1-5; 8 nucleotides agree with TRBD1. This CDR3 is 16 amino acids long. V lost 0 bases, J lost 6 bases, and 8 bases stayed unmatched. Germline-derived CDR1 and CDR2 are SGHKS and YYEKEE (reference sequence). CDR3 in DNA: TGTGCCAGCAGCTTGGGACAGGGGAGGACAGGTCAGCCCCAGCATTTT. Translating gives CASSLGQGRTGQPQHF.

This rearrangement joins TRBV19 to TRBJ1-1; 7 bases map to TRBD1. The ends lost 6 bases at V and 7 bases at J; junction bases unmatched: 17. This CDR3 region has 16 residues. The germline V gene encodes CDR1 LNHDA and CDR2 SQIVND (reference sequence). CDR3 in DNA: TGTGCCAGTAGCGAAAGGGCCCTACGGGACAGTAGTGAAGCTTTCTTT. As protein: CASSERALRDSSEAFF.

This chain links TRBV5-6 with TRBJ1-2; the D gene is possibly TRBD1 (6 bases). V was cut by 2 bases and J by 3 bases, with 11 bases left in between. Germline V gene sequence: CDR1 SGHDT, CDR2 YYEEEE. The CDR3 loop spans 14 amino acids. The CDR3 DNA reads as TGTGCCAGCAGCTTAATAGGGGGGGACTATGGCTACACCTTC. It yields the protein CASSLIGGDYGYTF.

The V call is TRBV5-1, the J call TRBJ1-1, with D possibly being TRBD1 (5 bases). Trimming cost V 0 bases and J 7 bases, with 13 bases left between them. The CDR3 extends over 14 amino acids. The germline V gene has CDR1 SGHRS and CDR2 YFSETQ. The DNA for the CDR3 is TGCGCCAGCAGCTTGGGGGCGCAGGGTGGTGAAGCTTTCTTT. Its translation is CASSLGAQGGEAFF.

This chain uses TRBV18 with TRBJ2-7; weak D call: TRBD1 (6 bases). CDR1 and CDR2 from the germline V gene are KGHSH and LQKENI. The CDR3 has 14 residues. V was clipped by 5 bases and J by 3 bases, with 14 bases between them. The DNA of the CDR3 is TGTGCCAGCTCAAAGCCGGGACACGACTACGAGCAGTACTTC. Translating it yields CASSKPGHDYEQYF.

This chain connects TRBV30 to TRBJ1-2; no firm D call. V was clipped by 3 bases and J by 7 bases, with 12 bases between them. Germline V gives CDR1 GTSNPN, CDR2 SVGIG (reference sequence). This CDR3 has 12 amino acids. CDR3 in amino acids: CAWRRTGGGYTF. CDR3 nucleotides: TGTGCCTGGAGAAGGACGGGAGGTGGCTACACCTTC.

The chain uses TRBV4-2 and TRBJ1-6; 11 positions match TRBD1. This CDR3 has 15 residues. With 4 bases clipped from V and 10 bases from J, the junction kept 6 bases outside the gene matches. Germline V gives CDR1 LGHNA, CDR2 YNFKEQ. This CDR3 is CASSRGQGARSPLHF. CDR3 in DNA: TGTGCCAGCAGCCGAGGACAGGGGGCTCGGTCACCCCTCCACTTT.

The chain recombines TRBV19 with TRBJ2-7; TRBD2 matches at 13 bases. V gave up 5 bases and J gave up 2 bases; unmatched junction bases: 3. The germline CDR1 and CDR2 sequences are LNHDA and SQIVND (reference sequence). The CDR3 is 15 residues long. The CDR3 loop reads CASSLGLAGPYEQYF. CDR3 DNA sequence: TGTGCCAGTAGTCTGGGACTAGCGGGGCCCTACGAGCAGTACTTC.

This clone has just one count. The genes are TRBV30 and TRBJ1-6; D is perhaps TRBD1 (5 bases). Trimming took 4 bases from V and 13 from J, leaving 17 bases between them. The CDR3 loop spans 13 amino acids. Germline V gene sequence: CDR1 GTSNPN, CDR2 SVGIG (reference sequence). For the CDR3, the DNA is TGTGCCTGGACCTTACGGGGACTCGCCCCCCTCCACTTT. It yields the protein CAWTLRGLAPLHF.

This clone was seen more than once but under ten times. The chain joins TRBV28 to TRBJ1-2, with 7 bases matching TRBD1. The CDR3 is made up of 13 amino acids. The V segment lost 11 bases and the J segment 4 bases; nucleotides outside the gene matches: 10. From germline, CDR1 is MDHEN and CDR2 SYDVKM. CDR3 in DNA: TGTGCCGGACAAAGGGGGCGCAGCTATGGCTACACCTTC. It encodes CAGQRGRSYGYTF.

The J gene is TRBJ1-6, the V gene TRBV27; D gene uncertain. The V and J ends lost 3 bases and 0 bases respectively, with 9 bases between them. This CDR3 is 16 amino acids long. Germline V gene lookup returns CDR1 MNHEY and CDR2 SMNVEV (reference sequence). This CDR3 is CASSFSFSSYNSPLHF. In DNA form, the CDR3 reads TGTGCCAGCAGTTTTTCCTTTAGCTCCTATAATTCACCCCTCCACTTT.

This clone was counted a single time. This rearrangement joins TRBV10-3 to TRBJ2-5; no clear D. Trimming pared 6 bases from V and 0 bases from J, leaving 8 bases between. CDR1 ENHRY and CDR2 SYGVKD come from the germline V gene. This CDR3 comprises 13 residues. In nucleotides, the CDR3 is TGTGCCATCAGGGAGAGCAACCAAGAGACCCAGTACTTC. It yields the protein CAIRESNQETQYF.

The chain joins TRBV6-5 to TRBJ2-3; TRBD2 matches at 11 bases. Germline CDR1 is MNHEY and CDR2 is SVGAGI. The CDR3 sequence is 15 residues long. Trimming took 4 bases from V and 5 from J; bases not matched to a gene: 5. CDR3 coding DNA: TGTGCCAGCAGTTTAGCGGGGGGGCGAGGAGATACGCAGTATTTT. Amino acids: CASSLAGGRGDTQYF.

This chain links TRBV7-9 with TRBJ2-1; D is perhaps TRBD2 (6 bases). Looked up from germline, CDR1 is SEHNR and CDR2 is FQNEAQ (reference sequence). The CDR3 extends over 14 amino acids. Between the trimmed V and J ends, which lost 6 bases and 2 bases, there was a span of 11 bases. CDR3 nucleotide sequence: TGTGCCAGCAGAGGGAGGATCCCCTACAATGAGCAGTTCTTC. Encoded protein: CASRGRIPYNEQFF.

The V and J genes are TRBV30 and TRBJ1-5; 7 bases fit TRBD1. Losses at the gene ends were 2 bases for V and 7 bases for J; bases not matched to a gene: 2. The CDR3 consists of 12 residues. Germline V CDR1 and CDR2: GTSNPN, SVGIG (reference sequence). The CDR3 nucleotides are TGTGCCTGGAGTCCAGGGGGGCAGCCCCAGCATTTT. This sequence encodes CAWSPGGQPQHF. The variable domain in full, completed from reference TRBV30 and TRBJ1-5, reads SQTIHQWPATLVQPVGSPLSLECTVEGTSNPNLYWYRQAAGRGLQLLFYSVGIGQISSEVPQNLSASRPQDRQFILSSKKLLLSDSGFYLCAWSPGGQPQHFGDGTRLSIL.

This clone appeared once. The chain links TRBV28 to TRBJ1-3; 7 bases align to TRBD1. Germline values: CDR1 MDHEN, CDR2 SYDVKM. There are 13 residues in the CDR3. The V and J ends lost 2 bases and 7 bases, in that order; junction bases with no gene match: 2. Here the CDR3 reads CASSLARGNTIYF. CDR3 nucleotide sequence: TGTGCCAGCAGTTTAGCCAGGGGGAACACCATATATTTT.